The rows below give T cell receptor beta chains drawn from one sample of a study of blood T cell repertoires in COVID-19. Assay used: immunoSEQ multiplex PCR; TCRdb lists only in-frame clones, some missing. In the table there are 250,000 to 300,000 clones, 85% to 90% of which are singletons. The material sequenced was peripheral blood. All receptors derive from a woman in her forties with acute or convalescent COVID-19. CDR3s include the opening cysteine and the closing phenylalanine or tryptophan. The D gene is left open where the match is weak. A row's size may be missing; if present it is once, few, many or a size class.

TRBV18	.	TRBJ1-2	.	TGTGCCAGCTCACGAGACACGAACTATGGCTACACCTTC	CASSRDTNYGYTF
TRBV6-1	TRBD1	TRBJ1-5	.	TGTGCCAGCAGTGAAGTTGAGGACAGGCGACTCAATCAGCCCCAGCATTTT	CASSEVEDRRLNQPQHF
TRBV7-6	TRBD2	TRBJ2-3	.	TGTGCCAGCAGCTTAGGGTACGGGGGGTCTCGGACAGATACGCAGTATTTT	CASSLGYGGSRTDTQYF
TRBV20-1	TRBD1	TRBJ1-6	.	TGCAGTGCTAGTGGACAGGGTTATTCACCCCTCCACTTT	CSASGQGYSPLHF
TRBV27	TRBD2	TRBJ2-2	.	TGTGCCAGCAGTCTAGCGGGGGAGGGGACAGGGGAGCTGTTTTTT	CASSLAGEGTGELFF
TRBV2	TRBD1	TRBJ1-5	.	TGTGCCAGCAGTTCGGACAGGTCACAGCCCCAGCATTTT	CASSSDRSQPQHF
TRBV7-8	.	TRBJ2-1	.	TGTGCCAGCAGCTGGGGGGGGCCCATGTACAATGAGCAGTTCTTC	CASSWGGPMYNEQFF
TRBV19	.	TRBJ2-5	.	TGTGCCAGTGCGGGACAGTACCAAGAGACCCAGTACTTC	CASAGQYQETQYF
TRBV19	.	TRBJ1-2	.	TGTGCCAGTACCTCTGGATTGGGGGGTTACGGCTACACCTTC	CASTSGLGGYGYTF
TRBV2	TRBD1	TRBJ1-2	.	TGTGCCAGCAGCCGACAGGGACAGGCCTATGGCTACACCTTC	CASSRQGQAYGYTF
TRBV3-1/TRBV3-2	TRBD2	TRBJ2-2	.	TGTGCCAGCAGCCAGACGACTAGCGGGGAGTCCGGGGAGCTGTTTTTT	CASSQTTSGESGELFF
TRBV15	.	TRBJ2-1	.	TGTGCCACCAGCAGACTCAGGGAAGGGCCTTACAATGAGCAGTTCTTC	CATSRLREGPYNEQFF
TRBV5-1	.	TRBJ1-1	.	TGCGCCAGCAGCCTCCAAGACAGGACCAACACTGAAGCTTTCTTT	CASSLQDRTNTEAFF
TRBV5-4	TRBD1	TRBJ2-3	.	TGTGCCAGCAGCATAATTCCGGGACAGGTAAACACAGATACGCAGTATTTT	CASSIIPGQVNTDTQYF
TRBV18	.	TRBJ1-2	.	TGTGCCAGCTCACCACAAGCAGAGGGGGGGACCGGTGGCTACACCTTC	CASSPQAEGGTGGYTF
TRBV4-1	.	TRBJ1-2	.	TGCGCCAGCAGCCAAGGCCTATCGGGAGGGGGGAACTATGGCTACACCTTC	CASSQGLSGGGNYGYTF
TRBV18	TRBD1	TRBJ1-6	few	TGTGCCAGCTCGCCAGGGACAGAGGGTCGCTCACCCCTCCACTTT	CASSPGTEGRSPLHF